What follows are 3 T cell receptor beta chains derived from one specimen sequenced in a study of cytomegalovirus exposure and HLA in healthy donors. Generated by immunoSEQ multiplex PCR, the TCRdb table keeps only in-frame clones and is missing some. The sample lists roughly 49,000 clones, around 94% seen once, with around 8% in the top ten. The specimen sequenced was PBMCs. The origin of the receptors is a woman under 30 in good health and CMV-seropositive.

This clone was detected only once. As DNA, the CDR3 is TGTGCCAGCAGCGAGACTAGCGGAAACACAGATACGCAGTATTTT. This codes for CASSETSGNTDTQYF. The chain joins TRBV6-4 to TRBJ2-3; TRBD2 agrees at 9 bases. Germline trimming cut 6 bases from V and 2 bases from J; bases unmatched to any gene: 6. Per germline, CDR1 MRHNA and CDR2 SNTAGT. This CDR3 region has 15 residues.

The chain carries TRBV7-3 and TRBJ2-5; 8 nucleotides line up with TRBD2. The CDR3 has 14 amino acids. Trimming cost V 6 bases and J 5 bases; bases outside gene matches: 8. Germline V gives CDR1 SGHTA, CDR2 FQGTGA. CDR3 nucleotides: TGTGCCAGCAGTAGGGTCGGGGGGGCGGAGACCCAGTACTTC. It specifies CASSRVGGAETQYF.

The rearrangement uses TRBV14 and TRBJ2-7; D gene uncertain. Germline loops: CDR1 SGHDN, CDR2 FVKESK. The CDR3 totals 14 residues. Deletions cut 1 base from V and 1 base from J, with 8 bases between. This CDR3 reads CASSQGSGSYEQYF. DNA for the CDR3: TGTGCCAGCAGCCAAGGTTCAGGTTCCTACGAGCAGTACTTC.